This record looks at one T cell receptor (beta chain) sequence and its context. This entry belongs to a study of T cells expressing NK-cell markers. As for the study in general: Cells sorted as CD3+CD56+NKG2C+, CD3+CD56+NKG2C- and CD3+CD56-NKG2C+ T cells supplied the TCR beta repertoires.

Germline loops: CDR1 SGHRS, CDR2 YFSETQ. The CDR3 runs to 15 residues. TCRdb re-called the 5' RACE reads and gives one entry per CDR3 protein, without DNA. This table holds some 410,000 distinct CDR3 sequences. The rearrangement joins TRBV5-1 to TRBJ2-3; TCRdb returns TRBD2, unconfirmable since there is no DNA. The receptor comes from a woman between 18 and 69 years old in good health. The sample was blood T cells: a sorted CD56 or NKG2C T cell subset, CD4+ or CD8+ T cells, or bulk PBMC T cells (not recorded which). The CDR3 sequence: CASSWRRGSTDTQYF.